These 5 T cell receptor beta chains originate from one sample sequenced in a study of neurological immune-mediated disorders. Time point here: longitudinal time-point 2. TCRdb re-called the 5' RACE reads through MiXCR, storing one row per CDR3 protein. Found here are around 90,000 distinct CDR3 sequences, 13% of them singletons; the top ten hold roughly 5%. Sequencing was performed on PBMCs. The receptors were sampled from a female donor with HTLV-1-associated myelopathy (HAM/TSP).

This CDR3 reads CSARGGLGLYNEQFF. The DNA of the CDR3 is TGCAGTGCTAGAGGGGGACTTGGGTTATACAATGAGCAGTTCTTC. The rearrangement links TRBV20-1 to TRBJ2-1, with TRBD2 as a possible D gene (6 bases). V dropped 1 base and J dropped 4 bases, with 14 bases sitting between them. The germline CDR1 and CDR2 sequences are DFQATT and SNEGSKA (reference sequence). The CDR3 runs 15 residues.

This clonotype was counted ten times or more. J is TRBJ2-3 and V is TRBV5-1, with 8 bases matching TRBD1. Per germline, CDR1 SGHRS and CDR2 YFSETQ. V lost 3 bases, J lost 1 base, and 1 base stayed unmatched. This CDR3 is built from 14 residues. The CDR3 loop reads CASSWGQGTDTQYF. CDR3 in DNA: TGCGCCAGCAGCTGGGGACAGGGCACAGATACGCAGTATTTT. The full variable domain, its missing parts supplied by reference TRBV5-1 and TRBJ2-3, is KAGVTQTPRYLIKTRGQQVTLSCSPISGHRSVSWYQQTPGQGLQFLFEYFSETQRNKGNFPGRFSGRQFSNSRSEMNVSTLELGDSALYLCASSWGQGTDTQYFGPGTRLTVL.

Ten or more counts support this clonotype. The chain links TRBV5-6 to TRBJ2-3; D remains ambiguous. In germline, CDR1 is SGHDT, CDR2 YYEEEE. Trimming took 1 base from V and 7 from J, leaving 13 bases between them. This CDR3 spans 14 amino acids. The CDR3 nucleotides are TGTGCCAGCAGCTTGTCTAGTGGCGGAAATACGCAGTATTTT. Its protein product is CASSLSSGGNTQYF.

There are a few counts of this clonotype. The chain is built from TRBV5-1 and TRBJ2-3, with TRBD2 matching over 10 bases. CDR3 length: 16 amino acids. Looked up from germline, CDR1 is SGHRS and CDR2 is YFSETQ. With 0 bases clipped from V and 9 bases from J, the junction kept 10 bases outside the gene matches. This CDR3 reads CASSLAGAGGFHTQYF. As DNA, the CDR3 is TGCGCCAGCAGCTTGGCCGGAGCGGGGGGGTTTCACACGCAGTATTTT.

At least ten counts were recorded for this clonotype. This chain uses TRBV4-1 with TRBJ2-2; no firm D call. V lost 0 bases to trimming and J lost 0 bases, with 11 bases between them. There are 17 residues in the CDR3. Looked up from germline, CDR1 is MGHRA and CDR2 is YSYEKL. Here the CDR3 DNA reads TGCGCCAGCAGCCAAGATAGGGCTAGGACGAACACCGGGGAGCTGTTTTTT. Its protein is CASSQDRARTNTGELFF.